This TCR beta chain was found in a study of regulatory T cells in long-lasting Graves disease. With 4 bases removed from V and 7 bases from J, the gap between germline ends came to 10 bases. CDR3 length equals 12 residues. CDR1 is DFQATT, CDR2 SNEGSKA, per germline (reference sequence). Study outcomes and limitations: Persistent Graves' cases showed lower TCR diversity than newly diagnosed cases. Thyroid tissue went unexamined; only peripheral blood was analyzed. The study found TRBV28, TRBJ1-2 and TRBJ2-5 favored in persistent disease.

Time point noted: newly diagnosed GD, antithyroid drugs for less than 3 months. Researchers made the TCR library from RNA that was extracted from PBMCs. In this sample, this clonotype turned up many times. Its specificity is not known. CDR3 regions were amplified by Arm-PCR using iRepertoire HTBI primers to build TCR beta libraries. Under the authors' procedure: Looking across samples, the authors found some 67 TRBV and 14 TRBJ segments. TCRdb processed the multiplex PCR reads anew with MiXCR; each CDR3 protein has one entry. The authors' filters were not applied to this entry. The sample lists about 220,000 distinct CDR3 sequences, roughly 18% occurring once.

The V call is TRBV20-1, the J call TRBJ1-4, with TRBD1 as a possible D gene (5 bases). The material sequenced was peripheral blood mononuclear cells (PBMCs), taken at new diagnosis, from a patient treated with antithyroid drugs. The sequence was collected from a female donor with Graves disease. CDR3 amino acids: CSATDSGEKLFF. CDR3 nucleotides: TGCAGTGCTACCGACAGTGGTGAAAAACTGTTTTTT.